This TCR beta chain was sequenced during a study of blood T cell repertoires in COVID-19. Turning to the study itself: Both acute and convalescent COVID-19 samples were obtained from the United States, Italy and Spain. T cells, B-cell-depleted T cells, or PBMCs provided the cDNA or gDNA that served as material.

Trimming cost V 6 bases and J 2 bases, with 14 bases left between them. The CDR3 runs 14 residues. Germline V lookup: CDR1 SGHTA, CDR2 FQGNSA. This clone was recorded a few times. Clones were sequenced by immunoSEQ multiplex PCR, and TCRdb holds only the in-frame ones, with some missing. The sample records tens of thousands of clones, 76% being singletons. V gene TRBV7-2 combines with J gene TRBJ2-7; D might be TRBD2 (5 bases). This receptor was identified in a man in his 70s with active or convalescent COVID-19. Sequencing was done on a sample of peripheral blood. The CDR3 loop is CASSIPIGAYEQYF. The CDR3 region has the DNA TGTGCCAGCAGTATTCCGATCGGGGCCTACGAGCAGTACTTC.